A selection of T cell receptor beta chains follows, all from one sample in a study of shared clonotypes between healthy human individuals. Profiled with immunoSEQ multiplex PCR; TCRdb holds only in-frame clones, not every one. The sample includes over 2 million clones, about 95% of them seen just once. Sample: naive CD8+ T cells sorted from blood. Receptor source: a man in his late teens or twenties in good health. Each CDR3 is given with its conserved first and last residue. A D gene is named only where the DNA matches it firmly. Rows give clone size only sometimes, using once, few, many, or a class for an expanded clone.

size,V,J,D,CDR3,DNA
.,TRBV27,TRBJ2-7,.,CASRDSFYEQYF,TGTGCCAGCAGAGATTCCTTCTACGAGCAGTACTTC
.,TRBV13,TRBJ2-7,TRBD1,CASSENSGGEQYF,TGTGCCAGCAGCGAGAATTCAGGGGGCGAGCAGTACTTC
.,TRBV6-5,TRBJ2-5,.,CASSYSGEETQYF,TGTGCCAGCAGTTACTCGGGGGAAGAGACCCAGTACTTC
.,TRBV6-1,TRBJ2-7,TRBD1,CASSVGTGGYEQYF,TGTGCCAGCAGTGTGGGGACAGGGGGCTACGAGCAGTACTTC
.,TRBV5-1,TRBJ2-5,.,CASSSLADPYQETQYF,TGCGCCAGCAGCTCCTTAGCGGATCCGTACCAAGAGACCCAGTACTTC
.,TRBV30,TRBJ1-2,.,CAWSVPLWGEYGYTF,TGTGCCTGGAGTGTACCCTTGTGGGGCGAGTATGGCTACACCTTC
.,TRBV11-2,TRBJ2-7,TRBD1,CASSLGAGTGDEQYF,TGTGCCAGCAGCTTAGGAGCCGGGACAGGGGACGAGCAGTACTTC
.,TRBV7-9,TRBJ2-7,.,CASSQAPGEQYF,TGTGCCAGCAGCCAGGCCCCGGGGGAGCAGTACTTC
.,TRBV6-6,TRBJ2-6,.,CASSMTFSGANVLTF,TGTGCCAGCAGTATGACATTCTCTGGGGCCAACGTCCTGACTTTC
once,TRBV7-6,TRBJ2-2,.,CASSLRESTGELFF,TGTGCCAGCAGCTTACGGGAGTCCACCGGGGAGCTGTTTTTT
.,TRBV9,TRBJ2-2,.,CASSVYRANTGELFF,TGTGCCAGCAGCGTATACAGAGCGAACACCGGGGAGCTGTTTTTT
few,TRBV2,TRBJ1-2,.,CASTPPAGYGYTF,TGTGCCAGCACCCCTCCGGCGGGGTATGGCTACACCTTC
.,TRBV9,TRBJ2-1,.,CASSVADWNEQFF,TGTGCCAGCAGCGTGGCTGACTGGAATGAGCAGTTCTTC
.,TRBV6-1,TRBJ2-2,.,CASMISTGELFF,TGTGCCAGCATGATTAGCACCGGGGAGCTGTTTTTT
.,TRBV7-9,TRBJ2-7,TRBD1,CASSLSGAGGMYEQYF,TGTGCCAGCAGCTTATCGGGCGCAGGGGGCATGTACGAGCAGTACTTC
.,TRBV15,TRBJ1-2,.,CATSPSYGYTF,TGTGCCACCAGCCCTAGTTATGGCTACACCTTC